The 10 T cell receptor beta chains reported below all come from one sample, sequenced in a study of T cell responses to AZD1222 COVID-19 vaccine. The protocol was immunoSEQ multiplex PCR, while the TCRdb copy is restricted to in-frame clones and leaves out a portion. The data hold over 130,000 clones, with about 95% observed a single time. This specimen was peripheral blood, taken on day 0 of AZD1222 vaccination. All receptors come from an adult in good health.

This chain joins TRBV7-9 and TRBJ2-1; TRBD2 aligns across 9 bases. Germline loops: CDR1 SEHNR, CDR2 FQNEAQ (reference sequence). This CDR3 has 13 residues. V gave up 9 bases and J gave up 5 bases; unmatched junction bases: 5. The CDR3 bases are TGTGCCAGGGCCGGGACTAGCAACAATGAGCAGTTCTTC. The encoded protein is CARAGTSNNEQFF.

This clone was recorded once. This rearrangement joins TRBV6-1 to TRBJ1-1; TRBD1 aligns across 10 bases. Trimming at V came to 4 bases and at J to 5 bases, leaving 10 bases not matched to a gene. The CDR3 is made up of 16 amino acids. From germline, CDR1 is MNHNS and CDR2 SASEGT. The CDR3 DNA reads as TGTGCCAGCAGTGTACCGCGTCGGGGACAGGGGACTGAAGCTTTCTTT. It encodes CASSVPRRGQGTEAFF.

The gene calls are TRBV7-8 and TRBJ1-1; D is unresolved. The V and J ends lost 5 bases and 1 base respectively, with 17 bases between them. This CDR3 contains 16 residues. The germline gives CDR1 SGHVS, CDR2 FQNEAQ. As DNA, the CDR3 is TGTGCCAGCAGCCCACCCTCGTTCAGTTCGAACACTGAAGCTTTCTTT. Translating it yields CASSPPSFSSNTEAFF. Supplemented by reference TRBV7-8 and TRBJ1-1, the full variable domain reads GAGVSQSPRYKVAKRGQDVALRCDPISGHVSLFWYQQALGQGPEFLTYFQNEAQLDKSGLPSDRFFAERPEGSVSTLKIQRTQQEDSAVYLCASSPPSFSSNTEAFFGQGTRLTVV.

This chain uses TRBV4-1 with TRBJ1-3; possibly TRBD1 for D (5 bases). The germline V gene encodes CDR1 MGHRA and CDR2 YSYEKL. The CDR3 has 15 residues. V gave up 0 bases and J gave up 4 bases, with 10 bases separating them. CDR3 coding DNA: TGCGCCAGCAGCCAAGATGCGGGGGTAGGAAACACCATATATTTT. As protein: CASSQDAGVGNTIYF.

A remark on this clone: At one boundary the junction diverges from the germline segment, which might be a read error. V and J are TRBV5-4 and TRBJ1-5; D is possibly TRBD1 (5 bases). The CDR3 has 13 amino acids. The V gene's germline CDR1 is SGHNT and CDR2 YYREEE (reference sequence). The CDR3 is CASSLAGNPPQHF. As DNA, the CDR3 is TGTGCCAGCAGCTTGGCAGGGAATCCGCCCCAGCATTTT.

This clone was recorded once. The chain carries TRBV28 and TRBJ2-7; 8 bases are shared with TRBD2. Germline values: CDR1 MDHEN, CDR2 SYDVKM. The CDR3 has 16 residues. J gave up 2 bases and V 5 bases, and 11 bases lay outside the gene matches. The CDR3 bases are TGTGCCAGCAGTCCCCTTAGTAGCGGGGACACCTACGAGCAGTACGTC. Amino acids: CASSPLSSGDTYEQYV.

V and J are TRBV5-1 and TRBJ2-5, with 9 bases that match TRBD1. V was pared by 4 bases and J by 1 base, with 5 bases of the junction left unmatched. CDR3 length: 15 residues. Germline V gene data show CDR1 as SGHRS and CDR2 as YFSETQ. This CDR3 is CASSRWTGVQETQYF. CDR3 nucleotides: TGCGCCAGCAGCCGATGGACAGGGGTCCAAGAGACCCAGTACTTC.

V usage is TRBV28 and J usage is TRBJ1-5; TRBD1 matches at 9 bases. This CDR3 is 16 amino acids long. V shed 4 bases and J 2 bases; nucleotides not matched to a gene: 6. CDR1 and CDR2 from the germline V gene are MDHEN and SYDVKM. The CDR3 loop reads CASSSPGTGRNQPQHF. The CDR3, as DNA: TGTGCCAGCAGTTCCCCCGGGACAGGGCGCAATCAGCCCCAGCATTTT.

The chain uses TRBV7-8 and TRBJ2-2; D possibly uses TRBD1 or TRBD2 (5 bases each). Germline V gives CDR1 SGHVS, CDR2 FQNEAQ. The V end lost 2 bases, the J end lost 4 bases, and 8 bases lay between the germline ends. This CDR3 is built from 14 residues. In DNA form, the CDR3 reads TGTGCCAGCAGCTTAAGAGGGGCCACCGGGGAGCTGTTTTTT. It encodes CASSLRGATGELFF.

This chain joins TRBV10-3 and TRBJ2-7; 7 bases agree with TRBD2. CDR1 and CDR2 from the germline V gene are ENHRY and SYGVKD. After removal of 8 bases from V and 4 bases from J, the junction contained 8 bases not matched to a gene. The CDR3 consists of 13 residues. The CDR3 bases are TGTGCCATCGCCCGGGACTACCCTTACGAGCAGTACGTC. This sequence encodes CAIARDYPYEQYV.